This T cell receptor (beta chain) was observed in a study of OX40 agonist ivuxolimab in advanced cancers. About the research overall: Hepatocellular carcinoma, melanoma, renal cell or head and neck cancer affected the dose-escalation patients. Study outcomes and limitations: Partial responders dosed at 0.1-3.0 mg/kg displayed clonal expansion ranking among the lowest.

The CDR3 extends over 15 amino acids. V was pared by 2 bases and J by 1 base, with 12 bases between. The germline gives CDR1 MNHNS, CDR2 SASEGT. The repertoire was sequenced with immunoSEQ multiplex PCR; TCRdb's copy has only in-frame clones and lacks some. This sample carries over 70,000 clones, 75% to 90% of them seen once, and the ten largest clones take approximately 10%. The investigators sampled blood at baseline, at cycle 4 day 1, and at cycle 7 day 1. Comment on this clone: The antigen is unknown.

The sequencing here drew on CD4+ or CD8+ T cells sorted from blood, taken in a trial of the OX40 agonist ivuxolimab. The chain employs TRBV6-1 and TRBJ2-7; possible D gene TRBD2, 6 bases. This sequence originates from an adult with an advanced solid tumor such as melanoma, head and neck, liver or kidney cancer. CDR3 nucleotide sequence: TGTGCCAGCAGTGAAAGGTGGGGGGTTTCCTACGAGCAGTACTTC. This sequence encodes CASSERWGVSYEQYF.